This T cell receptor beta chain originates from a study of regulatory T cells in long-lasting Graves disease. iRepertoire HTBI primers and Arm-PCR of CDR3 regions built TCR beta libraries. MiXCR was run by TCRdb on the multiplex PCR reads, yielding one entry per CDR3 protein. The table has roughly 420,000 distinct CDR3 sequences, 16% seen once. Looked up from germline, CDR1 is MNHEY and CDR2 is SMNVEV (reference sequence). The CDR3 contains 15 residues. The J segment lost 3 bases and the V segment lost 7 bases, leaving 8 bases of the junction unmatched. Time point noted: newly diagnosed GD, antithyroid drugs for less than 3 months. PBMCs were the source of the RNA used for TCR sequencing. The sample was also linked to a second study, of T cells in Graves' hyperthyroidism and ophthalmopathy. That source adds: It was a median about 7.1 months before onset that the model predicted ophthalmopathy.

This receptor was obtained from a woman in her 30s with Graves disease. The J gene is TRBJ2-7, the V gene TRBV27; 11 positions match TRBD1. This sample comprised peripheral blood mononuclear cells (PBMCs), obtained at new diagnosis, from a patient treated with antithyroid drugs. The CDR3 region has the DNA TGTGCCAGCACCCTTGGACAGGGGGCTGGCTACGAGCAGTACTTC. Translated, it gives CASTLGQGAGYEQYF.